The clone carrying this T cell receptor (beta chain) was seen at least ten times. Its specificity is unknown. Sequencing involved patients with CD8+CD57+ cell expansion previously shown by flow cytometry. A severe acquired aplastic anemia diagnosis applied to all patients. The data stem from a study of CD8+CD57+ T cells in acquired aplastic anemia. General study results and limits: Significant differences in CD8+ Simpson's diversity were not observed between patients and controls. Patients and controls shared just under 30 CD8+ CDR3 sequences.

Germline lookup yields CDR1 LNHDA and CDR2 SQIVND (reference sequence). This CDR3 contains 12 residues. V shed 7 bases and J shed 7 bases, with 13 bases lying between them. Template material for TCR beta VDJ and CDR3 profiling consisted of genomic DNA. TCRdb analysed the reads with MiXCR anew, one entry per CDR3 protein. Here the sample spans hundreds of thousands of distinct CDR3 sequences, less than 35% being singletons. The material sequenced was sorted CD4+, CD8+, or CD8+CD57+ T cells (not recorded which) from PBMCs. This clonotype originated in a human donor with aplastic anemia. The chain carries TRBV19 and TRBJ1-2; D is possibly TRBD1 (6 bases). The CDR3 DNA reads TGTGCCAGTACGAGGGGGAATAGTGGCTACACCTTC. Translating it yields CASTRGNSGYTF.